This entry lists 28 T cell receptor beta chains sequenced from one sample in a study of T cell responses to AZD1222 COVID-19 vaccine. The table came from immunoSEQ multiplex PCR; TCRdb's copy has only in-frame clones and leaves some out. The table lists fewer than 200,000 clones, roughly 92% of them singletons. The sequences come from peripheral blood, collected 28 days after the second AZD1222 dose. Receptors were obtained from an adult who received the AZD1222 COVID-19 vaccine.

The V call is TRBV6-5, the J call TRBJ1-1, with D perhaps TRBD1 (5 bases). The germline V gene encodes CDR1 MNHEY and CDR2 SVGAGI. The ends were cut back, 8 bases at V and 4 bases at J, with 14 bases in the middle. CDR3 length: 13 amino acids. CDR3 sequence (DNA): TGTGCCAGCGGGGCGGGGCGGTCCACTGAAGCTTTCTTT. It encodes CASGAGRSTEAFF.

The chain links TRBV6-5 to TRBJ1-2; 7 bases are a match to TRBD1. Germline V gene data show CDR1 as MNHEY and CDR2 as SVGAGI. CDR3 size: 15 residues. V shed 6 bases and J 7 bases; nucleotides not matched to a gene: 14. CDR3 region: CASSSTPAGGRGYTF. Here the CDR3 DNA reads TGTGCCAGCAGCTCCACCCCGGCAGGGGGTCGTGGCTACACCTTC.

The genes are TRBV4-1 and TRBJ2-3; no firm D call. V was pared by 3 bases and J by 8 bases, with 9 bases between. The CDR3 has 12 residues. The germline V gene encodes CDR1 MGHRA and CDR2 YSYEKL. CDR3 DNA: TGCGCCAGCAGCCAGGGCGTGAGTACGCAGTATTTT. Translated: CASSQGVSTQYF.

This chain joins TRBV3-1 (or the pseudogene TRBV3-2) and TRBJ2-7; 8 positions agree with TRBD1. The germline V gene has CDR1 LGHDT and CDR2 YNNKEL (reference sequence). The CDR3 sequence is 16 residues long. The trim removed 4 bases at V and 2 bases at J, leaving 10 bases unmatched. CDR3 sequence reads: CASSPGQGRPPYEQYF. CDR3 coding DNA: TGTGCCAGCAGCCCCGGACAGGGAAGACCCCCCTACGAGCAGTACTTC.

The genes are TRBV19 and TRBJ2-7, with D perhaps TRBD2 (6 bases). CDR3 length: 16 amino acids. Germline V gene data show CDR1 as LNHDA and CDR2 as SQIVND (reference sequence). The germline V and J ends were trimmed by 5 bases and 7 bases, with 24 bases remaining between them. CDR3 region: CASSPRAGPTSREQYF. The CDR3 DNA reads TGTGCCAGTAGTCCGCGAGCGGGTCCCACCAGTCGGGAGCAGTACTTC.

The V call is TRBV10-2, the J call TRBJ1-1; the D gene is possibly TRBD1 (5 bases). The V end was cut by 2 bases, the J end by 5 bases, with 9 bases between. The CDR3 has 13 amino acids. Germline values: CDR1 WSHSY, CDR2 SAAADI. The CDR3 DNA is TGCGCCAGCAGTGAGGCGTCAGGGACTGAAGCTTTCTTT. Protein: CASSEASGTEAFF.

This clone was observed a single time. The chain joins TRBV18 to TRBJ1-5; D not resolved. The CDR3 sequence is 13 residues long. Trimming left V 1 base short and J 7 bases short, with 8 bases between. Germline CDR1 and CDR2: KGHSH and LQKENI. CDR3 sequence reads: CASSPLLGQPQHF. CDR3 coding DNA: TGTGCCAGCTCACCACTCCTAGGCCAGCCCCAGCATTTT.

The rearrangement uses TRBV15 and TRBJ1-5, with 10 nucleotides matching TRBD1. After removal of 3 bases from V and 6 bases from J, the junction contained 2 bases not matched to a gene. Germline CDR1 LNHNV, CDR2 YYDKDF (reference sequence). This CDR3 has 14 residues. CDR3 nucleotides: TGTGCCACCAGCAGGACAGGGGGCGTTCAGCCCCAGCATTTT. It is translated as CATSRTGGVQPQHF.

The chain employs TRBV7-8 and TRBJ2-7, with D possibly matching TRBD2 (6 bases). Germline loops: CDR1 SGHVS, CDR2 FQNEAQ. The CDR3 runs to 15 residues. V lost 0 bases, J lost 6 bases, and 15 bases lay in between. CDR3 region: CASSLAQRGGAEQYF. The CDR3 DNA reads TGTGCCAGCAGCTTAGCGCAAAGGGGAGGCGCCGAGCAGTACTTC.

The chain has TRBV30 and TRBJ1-2; D ambiguous. Between the trimmed V and J ends, which lost 2 bases and 1 base, there was a span of 5 bases. Germline CDR1 and CDR2: GTSNPN and SVGIG (reference sequence). The CDR3 runs to 12 residues. The CDR3 bases are TGTGCCTGGAGTCTCAATAACTATGGCTACACCTTC. Translating it yields CAWSLNNYGYTF.

The chain links TRBV6-5 to TRBJ2-1; D gene unclear. V shed 6 bases and J shed 8 bases, with 11 bases lying between them. In germline, CDR1 is MNHEY, CDR2 SVGAGI. CDR3 size: 12 residues. The CDR3 DNA reads TGTGCCAGCAGCCGCGATGGGGATGAGCAGTTCTTC. Amino acids: CASSRDGDEQFF.

The chain joins TRBV4-3 to TRBJ1-2; 9 bases fit TRBD1. CDR1 is LGHNA, CDR2 YSLEER, per germline. CDR3 length equals 15 residues. J was trimmed by 7 bases and V by 3 bases; bases with no gene match: 9. The CDR3 DNA sequence: TGCGCCAGCAGCCAGAGGGACAGGGAGGCGGGTGGCTACACCTTC. Its translation: CASSQRDREAGGYTF.

This chain connects TRBV5-1 to TRBJ2-1, with D uncertain. Germline V CDR1 and CDR2: SGHRS, YFSETQ. Trimming shortened V by 4 bases and J by 6 bases, and 17 bases separated the two germline ends. The CDR3 consists of 15 residues. CDR3 in amino acids: CASSQPGSVSNEQFF. In nucleotides, the CDR3 is TGCGCCAGCAGCCAACCGGGCTCGGTATCCAATGAGCAGTTCTTC.

The rearrangement joins TRBV11-3 to TRBJ2-1; D ambiguous. CDR3 length: 15 amino acids. The germline CDR1 and CDR2 sequences are SGHNT and YENEEA. Trimming took 2 bases from V and 5 from J, leaving 13 bases between them. The CDR3 region is CASSLPSGQDNEQFF. The CDR3 coding sequence is TGTGCCAGCAGCTTACCCTCCGGGCAGGACAATGAGCAGTTCTTC.

The chain employs TRBV18 and TRBJ2-1, with TRBD2 matching 9 bases. The ends lost 0 bases at V and 10 bases at J; junction bases unmatched: 7. The CDR3 length is 15 residues. Germline V gene sequence: CDR1 KGHSH, CDR2 LQKENI. CDR3 in amino acids: CASSPPLAGREEQFF. For the CDR3, the DNA is TGTGCCAGCTCACCACCCCTAGCGGGAAGAGAGGAGCAGTTCTTC.

This sequence joins TRBV7-2 and TRBJ1-5; D not certain. The CDR3 spans 15 residues. Trimming shortened V by 0 bases and J by 0 bases, and 6 bases separated the two germline ends. Germline V gene lookup returns CDR1 SGHTA and CDR2 FQGNSA. For the CDR3, the DNA is TGTGCCAGCAGCTTAGCGGGCCATAGCAATCAGCCCCAGCATTTT. It specifies CASSLAGHSNQPQHF.

This rearrangement joins TRBV30 to TRBJ2-1; no clear D. V dropped 0 bases and J dropped 10 bases, with 7 bases sitting between them. CDR1 and CDR2 from the germline V gene are GTSNPN and SVGIG (reference sequence). The CDR3 has 11 residues. CDR3 residues: CAWSVNREQFF. The CDR3 nucleotides read TGTGCCTGGAGTGTAAATCGGGAGCAGTTCTTC.

This clone was seen only once. This chain joins TRBV5-5 and TRBJ2-1, with TRBD2 identical over 7 bases. The CDR3 sequence is 14 residues long. Germline values: CDR1 SGHKS, CDR2 YYEKEE (reference sequence). The junction had 4 bases not matched to a gene; V was cut back by 1 base and J by 6 bases. CDR3 coding DNA: TGTGCCAGCAGCTTGCGGCGGGAGTTCAATGAGCAGTTCTTC. Translating gives CASSLRREFNEQFF.

The chain employs TRBV4-1 and TRBJ2-7; possibly TRBD1 for D (6 bases). This CDR3 contains 15 residues. In germline, CDR1 is MGHRA, CDR2 YSYEKL. The V and J ends lost 4 bases and 2 bases respectively, with 15 bases between them. In DNA, the CDR3 is TGCGCCAGCAGCCCGTTGACAGGATCCACCTACGAGCAGTACTTC. Its translation: CASSPLTGSTYEQYF.

This clone was recorded a few times. This rearrangement joins TRBV2 to TRBJ1-3; D uncertain. Germline V gene lookup returns CDR1 SNHLY and CDR2 FYNNEI. The CDR3 sequence is 16 residues long. Deletions cut 3 bases from V and 0 bases from J, with 12 bases between. CDR3 region: CASSDRVQLSGNTIYF. The CDR3 nucleotides are TGTGCCAGCAGTGACAGAGTCCAGCTCTCTGGAAACACCATATATTTT.

The rearrangement uses TRBV11-2 and TRBJ1-1; TRBD1 might be the D (5 bases). Germline V CDR1 and CDR2: SGHAT, FQNNGV. The CDR3 is made up of 15 amino acids. V was pared by 3 bases and J by 2 bases, with 13 bases between. The CDR3 reads CASSLGWGLNTEAFF. The CDR3 nucleotides are TGTGCCAGCAGCTTGGGATGGGGGTTAAACACTGAAGCTTTCTTT.

This chain uses TRBV5-1 with TRBJ1-6; D gene ambiguous. V shed 4 bases and J shed 5 bases, with 10 bases lying between them. There are 14 residues in the CDR3. Germline V lookup: CDR1 SGHRS, CDR2 YFSETQ. CDR3 nucleotide sequence: TGCGCCAGCAGCGGGCTGGAAAATAATTCACCCCTCCACTTT. Its translation: CASSGLENNSPLHF.

The rearrangement joins TRBV3-1 (or the pseudogene TRBV3-2) to TRBJ2-6; a weak D match, TRBD2 (6 bases). Germline V gene sequence: CDR1 LGHDT, CDR2 YNNKEL (reference sequence). The CDR3 spans 18 residues. Trimming cost V 2 bases and J 0 bases, with 14 bases left between them. DNA for the CDR3: TGTGCCAGCAGCCAATGGGGGGAACGGAGCTCTGGGGCCAACGTCCTGACTTTC. It is translated as CASSQWGERSSGANVLTF.

This sequence joins TRBV7-2 and TRBJ1-5; D gene ambiguous. CDR1 is SGHTA, CDR2 FQGNSA, per germline. Trimming shortened V by 5 bases and J by 2 bases, and 22 bases separated the two germline ends. The CDR3 extends over 18 amino acids. The CDR3 nucleotides read TGTGCCAGCAGCCCATCGCCGACCGGCCGAGGAGGCAATCAGCCCCAGCATTTT. Translating it yields CASSPSPTGRGGNQPQHF.

V gene TRBV2 combines with J gene TRBJ2-4; 14 bases align to TRBD2. Germline CDR1 reads SNHLY; CDR2 reads FYNNEI. The V gene end was trimmed by 6 bases and the J gene end by 7 bases; junction bases not matched to a gene: 5. The CDR3 spans 15 residues. CDR3 region: CASRPGLAGVNIQYF. CDR3 nucleotide sequence: TGTGCCAGCAGGCCGGGACTAGCGGGAGTTAACATTCAGTACTTC.

The chain recombines TRBV29-1 with TRBJ2-1; a possible D gene is TRBD2 (5 bases). The CDR3 extends over 14 amino acids. Germline assignment: CDR1 SQVTM and CDR2 ANQGSEA. With 3 bases removed from V and 4 bases from J, the gap between germline ends came to 13 bases. The CDR3: CSVEGATRYNEQFF. The CDR3 coding sequence is TGCAGCGTTGAGGGAGCGACCAGATACAATGAGCAGTTCTTC.

In DNA form, the CDR3 reads TGTGCCAGCAGCCCCAGGCGGGGGTTAGAAGGCACAGATACGCAGTATTTT. Protein: CASSPRRGLEGTDTQYF. The chain uses TRBV11-2 and TRBJ2-3; 7 nucleotides line up with TRBD2. The CDR3 loop spans 17 amino acids. Germline V gene data show CDR1 as SGHAT and CDR2 as FQNNGV. V shed 5 bases and J 1 base; nucleotides not matched to a gene: 12.

V gene TRBV5-1 combines with J gene TRBJ1-4, with 7 bases fitting TRBD1. CDR1 and CDR2 from the germline V gene are SGHRS and YFSETQ. CDR3 length: 16 amino acids. V lost 0 bases to trimming and J lost 4 bases; unmatched junction nucleotides: 6. The chain's CDR3 is CASSLVPGTDNEKLFF. CDR3 nucleotides: TGCGCCAGCAGCTTGGTCCCGGGGACAGATAATGAAAAACTGTTTTTT.